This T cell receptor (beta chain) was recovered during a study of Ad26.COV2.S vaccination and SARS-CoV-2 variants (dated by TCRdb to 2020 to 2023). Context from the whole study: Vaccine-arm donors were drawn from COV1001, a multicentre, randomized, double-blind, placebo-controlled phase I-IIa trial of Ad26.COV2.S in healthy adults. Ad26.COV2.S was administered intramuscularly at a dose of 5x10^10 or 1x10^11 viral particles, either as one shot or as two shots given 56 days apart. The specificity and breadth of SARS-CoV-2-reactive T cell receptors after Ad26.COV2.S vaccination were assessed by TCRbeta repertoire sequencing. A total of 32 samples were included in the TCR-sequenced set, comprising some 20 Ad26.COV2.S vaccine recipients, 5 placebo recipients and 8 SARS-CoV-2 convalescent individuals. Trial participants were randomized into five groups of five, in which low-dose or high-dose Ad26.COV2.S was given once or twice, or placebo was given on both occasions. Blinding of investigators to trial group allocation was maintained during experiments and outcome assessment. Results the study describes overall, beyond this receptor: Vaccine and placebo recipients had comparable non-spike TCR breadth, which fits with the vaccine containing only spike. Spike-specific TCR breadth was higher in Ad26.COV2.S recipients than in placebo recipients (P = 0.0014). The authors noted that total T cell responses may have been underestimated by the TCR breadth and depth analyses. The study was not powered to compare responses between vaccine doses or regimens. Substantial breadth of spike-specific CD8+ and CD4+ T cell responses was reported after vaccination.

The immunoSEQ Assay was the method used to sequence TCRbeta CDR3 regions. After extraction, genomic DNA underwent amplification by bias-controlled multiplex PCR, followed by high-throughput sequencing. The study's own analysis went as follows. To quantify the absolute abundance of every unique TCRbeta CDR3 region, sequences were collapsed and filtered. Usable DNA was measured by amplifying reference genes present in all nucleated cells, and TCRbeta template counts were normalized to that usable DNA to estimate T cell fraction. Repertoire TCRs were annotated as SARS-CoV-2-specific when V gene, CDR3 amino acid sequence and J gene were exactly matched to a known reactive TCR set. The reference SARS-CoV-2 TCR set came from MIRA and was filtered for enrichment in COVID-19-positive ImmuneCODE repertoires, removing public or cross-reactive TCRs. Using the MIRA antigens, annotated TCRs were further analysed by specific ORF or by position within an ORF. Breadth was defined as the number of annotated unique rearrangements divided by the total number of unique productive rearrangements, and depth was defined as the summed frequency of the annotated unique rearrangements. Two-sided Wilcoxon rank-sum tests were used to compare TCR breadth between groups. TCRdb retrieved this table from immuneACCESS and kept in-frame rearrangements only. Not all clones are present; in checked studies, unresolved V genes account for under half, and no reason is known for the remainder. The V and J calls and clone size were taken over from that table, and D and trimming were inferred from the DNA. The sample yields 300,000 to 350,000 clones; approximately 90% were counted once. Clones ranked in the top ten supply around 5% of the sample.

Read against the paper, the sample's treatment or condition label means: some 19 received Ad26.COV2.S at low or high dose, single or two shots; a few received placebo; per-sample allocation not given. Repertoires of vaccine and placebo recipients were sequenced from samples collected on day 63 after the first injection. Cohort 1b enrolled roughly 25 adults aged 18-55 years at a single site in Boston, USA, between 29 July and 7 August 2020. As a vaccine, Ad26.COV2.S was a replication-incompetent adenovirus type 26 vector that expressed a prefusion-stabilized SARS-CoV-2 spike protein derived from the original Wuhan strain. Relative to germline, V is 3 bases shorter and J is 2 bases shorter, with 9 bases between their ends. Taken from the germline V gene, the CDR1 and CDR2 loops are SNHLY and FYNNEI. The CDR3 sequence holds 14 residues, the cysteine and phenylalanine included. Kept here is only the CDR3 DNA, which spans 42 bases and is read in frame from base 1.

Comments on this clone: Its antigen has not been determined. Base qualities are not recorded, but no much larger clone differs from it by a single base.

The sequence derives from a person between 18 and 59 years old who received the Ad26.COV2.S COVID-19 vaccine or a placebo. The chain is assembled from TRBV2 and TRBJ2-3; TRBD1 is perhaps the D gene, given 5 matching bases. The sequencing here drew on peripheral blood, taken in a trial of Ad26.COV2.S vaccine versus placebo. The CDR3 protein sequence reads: CASSEDTDTDTQYF. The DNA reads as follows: TGTGCCAGCAGTGAGGACACGGACACAGATACGCAGTATTTT.